This TCR beta chain was obtained from a study of blood T cell repertoires in COVID-19. This CDR3 is 13 amino acids long. Germline CDR1 MDHEN, CDR2 SYDVKM. Between the trimmed V and J ends, which lost 8 bases and 7 bases, there was a span of 18 bases. The authors' processing: Amplifying reference gene primers gave estimates of nucleated cell counts. Repertoires were generated with immunoSEQ multiplex PCR, while TCRdb's copy carries only in-frame clones and drops some. The V and J calls and clone size were taken over from that table, and D and trimming were inferred from the DNA. The sample contains about 200,000 clones, about four fifths of which appear only once. The cohort comprised adults aged roughly 18 to 95 years residing in approximately 22 US areas.

The chain couples TRBV28 to TRBJ2-7; D call uncertain. This sequence was found in a woman in her fifties or sixties who had been exposed to COVID-19. Input material: PBMCs or T cells enriched from blood (not recorded which). The CDR3 region has the DNA TGTGCCAGCGGGCCTAAGTTCCTACGGGAGCAGTACTTC. Encoded protein: CASGPKFLREQYF.